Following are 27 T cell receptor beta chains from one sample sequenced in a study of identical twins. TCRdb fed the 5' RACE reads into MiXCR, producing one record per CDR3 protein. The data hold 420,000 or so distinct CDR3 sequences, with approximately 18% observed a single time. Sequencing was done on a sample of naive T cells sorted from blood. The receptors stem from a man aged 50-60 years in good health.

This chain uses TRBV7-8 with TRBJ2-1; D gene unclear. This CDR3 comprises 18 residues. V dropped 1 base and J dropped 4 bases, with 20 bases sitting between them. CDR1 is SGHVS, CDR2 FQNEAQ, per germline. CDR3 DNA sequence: TGTGCCAGCAGCTTAGGGATTAGAGCTAGGGAAAGTTACAATGAGCAGTTCTTC. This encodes CASSLGIRARESYNEQFF.

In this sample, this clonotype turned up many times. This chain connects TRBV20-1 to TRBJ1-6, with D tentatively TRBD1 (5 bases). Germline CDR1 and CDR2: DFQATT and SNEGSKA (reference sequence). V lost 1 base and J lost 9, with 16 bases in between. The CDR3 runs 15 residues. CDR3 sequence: CSARGRGSLSSPLHF. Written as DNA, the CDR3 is TGCAGTGCTAGAGGCCGGGGGAGTTTAAGTTCACCCCTCCACTTT.

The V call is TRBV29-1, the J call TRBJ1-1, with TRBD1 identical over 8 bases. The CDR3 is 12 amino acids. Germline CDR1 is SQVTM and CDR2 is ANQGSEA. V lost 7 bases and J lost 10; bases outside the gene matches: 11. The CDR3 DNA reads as TGCAGCGCCCATGGACAGGGCCCGATAGCTTTCTTT. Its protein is CSAHGQGPIAFF. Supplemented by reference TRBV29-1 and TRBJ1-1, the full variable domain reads SAVISQKPSRDICQRGTSLTIQCQVDSQVTMMFWYRQQPGQSLTLIATANQGSEATYESGFVIDKFPISRPNLTFSTLTVSNMSPEDSSIYLCSAHGQGPIAFFGQGTRLTVV.

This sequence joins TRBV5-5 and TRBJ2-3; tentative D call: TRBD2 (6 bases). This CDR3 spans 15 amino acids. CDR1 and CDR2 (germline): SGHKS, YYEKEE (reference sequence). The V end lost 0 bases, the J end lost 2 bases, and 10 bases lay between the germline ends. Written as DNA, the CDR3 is TGTGCCAGCAGCTTGGGCGGGGCCAACACAGATACGCAGTATTTT. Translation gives CASSLGGANTDTQYF.

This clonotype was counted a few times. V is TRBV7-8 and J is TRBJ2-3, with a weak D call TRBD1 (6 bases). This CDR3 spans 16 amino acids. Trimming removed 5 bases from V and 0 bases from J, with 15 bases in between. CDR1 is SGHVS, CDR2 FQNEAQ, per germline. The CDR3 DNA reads TGTGCCAGCAGCCCCAACCTAGGGGGAAGCACAGATACGCAGTATTTT. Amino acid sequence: CASSPNLGGSTDTQYF.

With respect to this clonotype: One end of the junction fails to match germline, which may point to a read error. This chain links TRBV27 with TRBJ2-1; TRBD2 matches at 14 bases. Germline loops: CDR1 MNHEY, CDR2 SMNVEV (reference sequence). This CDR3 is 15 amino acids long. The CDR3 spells CASSTGTSGRGEQLF. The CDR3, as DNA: TGTGCCAGCAGTACCGGGACTAGCGGGAGAGGTGAGCAGCTCTTC.

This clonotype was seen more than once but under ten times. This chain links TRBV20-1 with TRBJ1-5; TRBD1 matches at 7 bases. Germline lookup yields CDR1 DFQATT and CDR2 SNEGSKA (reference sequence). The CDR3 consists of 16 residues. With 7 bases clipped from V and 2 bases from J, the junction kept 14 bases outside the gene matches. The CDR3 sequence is CSVGRRGHERNQPQHF. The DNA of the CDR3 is TGCAGTGTAGGGCGGAGGGGGCACGAGCGCAATCAGCCCCAGCATTTT.

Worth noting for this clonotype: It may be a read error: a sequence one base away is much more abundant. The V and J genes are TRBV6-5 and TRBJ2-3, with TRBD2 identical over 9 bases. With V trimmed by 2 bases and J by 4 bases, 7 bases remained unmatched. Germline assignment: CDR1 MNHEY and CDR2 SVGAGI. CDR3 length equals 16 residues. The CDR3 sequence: CASSYRPRLAADTQYF. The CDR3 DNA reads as TGTGCCAGCAGTTACAGGCCACGACTAGCGGCAGATACGCAGTATTTT.

CDR3 nucleotide sequence: TGTGCCAGCACAGGTAGCGGGAGATACACCGGGGAGCTGTTTTTT. Protein: CASTGSGRYTGELFF. This chain joins TRBV6-1 and TRBJ2-2; 9 nucleotides align to TRBD2. CDR3 length: 15 amino acids. The ends lost 7 bases at V and 3 bases at J; junction bases unmatched: 6. CDR1 is MNHNS, CDR2 SASEGT, per germline.

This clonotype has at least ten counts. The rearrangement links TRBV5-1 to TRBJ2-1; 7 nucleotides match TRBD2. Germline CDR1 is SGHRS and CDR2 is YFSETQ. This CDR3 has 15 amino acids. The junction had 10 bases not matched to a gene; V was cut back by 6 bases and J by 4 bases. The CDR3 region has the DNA TGCGCCAGCACCTCGGTAGGTAGCGGGTACAATGAGCAGTTCTTC. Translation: CASTSVGSGYNEQFF.

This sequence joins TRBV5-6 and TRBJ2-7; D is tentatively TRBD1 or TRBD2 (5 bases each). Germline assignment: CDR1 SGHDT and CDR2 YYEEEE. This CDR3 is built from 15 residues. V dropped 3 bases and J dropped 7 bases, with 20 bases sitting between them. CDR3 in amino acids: CASSWGLGTEQEQYF. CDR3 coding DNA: TGTGCCAGCAGCTGGGGGTTGGGGACGGAGCAAGAGCAGTACTTC.

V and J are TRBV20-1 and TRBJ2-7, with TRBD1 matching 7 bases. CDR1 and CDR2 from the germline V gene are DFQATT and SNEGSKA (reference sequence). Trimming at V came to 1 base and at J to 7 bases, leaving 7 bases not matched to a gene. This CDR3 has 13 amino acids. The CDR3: CSARATGKGEQYF. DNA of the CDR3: TGCAGTGCTAGAGCGACAGGGAAAGGAGAGCAGTACTTC.

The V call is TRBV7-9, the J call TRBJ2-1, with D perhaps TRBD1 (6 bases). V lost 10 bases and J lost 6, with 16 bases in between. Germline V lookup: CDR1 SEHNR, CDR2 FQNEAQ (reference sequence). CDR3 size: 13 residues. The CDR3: CATRNRAINEQFF. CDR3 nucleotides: TGTGCCACGAGGAACAGGGCAATCAATGAGCAGTTCTTC.

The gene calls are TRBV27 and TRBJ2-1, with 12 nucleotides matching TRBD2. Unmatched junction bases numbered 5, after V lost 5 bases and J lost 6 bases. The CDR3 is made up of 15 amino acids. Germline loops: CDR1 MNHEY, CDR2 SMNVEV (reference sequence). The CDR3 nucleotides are TGTGCCAGCAGTCCGACTAGCGGGGGCCGCAATGAGCAGTTCTTC. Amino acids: CASSPTSGGRNEQFF.

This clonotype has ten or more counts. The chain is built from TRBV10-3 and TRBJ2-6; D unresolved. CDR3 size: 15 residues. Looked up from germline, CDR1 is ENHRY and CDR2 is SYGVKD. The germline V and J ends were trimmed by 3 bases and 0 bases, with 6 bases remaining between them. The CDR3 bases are TGTGCCATCAGTGACCCCCTCTCTGGGGCCAACGTCCTGACTTTC. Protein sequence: CAISDPLSGANVLTF.

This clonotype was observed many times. Written as DNA, the CDR3 is TGCGCCAGCAGCCAAGCGCCTAGCGGGGGGTACAATGAGCAGTTCTTC. As protein: CASSQAPSGGYNEQFF. The genes are TRBV4-3 and TRBJ2-1; 11 nucleotides align to TRBD2. Germline assignment: CDR1 LGHNA and CDR2 YSLEER. This CDR3 comprises 16 residues. Losses at the gene ends were 1 base for V and 4 bases for J; bases not matched to a gene: 3.

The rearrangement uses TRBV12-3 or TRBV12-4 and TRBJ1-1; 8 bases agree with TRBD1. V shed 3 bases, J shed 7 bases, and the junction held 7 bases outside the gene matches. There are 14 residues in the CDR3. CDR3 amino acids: CASSFTGGGDEAFF. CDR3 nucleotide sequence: TGTGCCAGCAGTTTTACAGGGGGTGGGGATGAAGCTTTCTTT.

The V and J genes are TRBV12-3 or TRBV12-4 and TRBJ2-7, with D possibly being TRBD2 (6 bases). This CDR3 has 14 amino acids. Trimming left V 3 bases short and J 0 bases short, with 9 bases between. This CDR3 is CASSFAGTSYEQYF. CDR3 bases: TGTGCCAGCAGTTTTGCGGGGACCTCCTACGAGCAGTACTTC.

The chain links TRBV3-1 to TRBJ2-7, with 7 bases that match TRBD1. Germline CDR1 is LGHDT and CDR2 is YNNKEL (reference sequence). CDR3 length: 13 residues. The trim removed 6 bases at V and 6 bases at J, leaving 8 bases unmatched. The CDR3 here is CASSRDSRSEQYF. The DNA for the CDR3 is TGTGCCAGCAGTCGGGACAGCCGAAGCGAGCAGTACTTC.

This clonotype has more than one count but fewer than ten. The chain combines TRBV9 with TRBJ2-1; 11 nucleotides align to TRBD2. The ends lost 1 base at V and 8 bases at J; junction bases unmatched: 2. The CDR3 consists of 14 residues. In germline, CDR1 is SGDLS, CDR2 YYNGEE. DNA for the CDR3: TGTGCCAGCAGCGTAACTAGCGGGAGCTATGAGCAGTTCTTC. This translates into CASSVTSGSYEQFF.

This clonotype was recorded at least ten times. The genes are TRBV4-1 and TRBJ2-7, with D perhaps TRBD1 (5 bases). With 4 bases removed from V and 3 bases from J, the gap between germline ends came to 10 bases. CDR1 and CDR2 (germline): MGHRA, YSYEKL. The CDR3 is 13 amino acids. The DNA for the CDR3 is TGCGCCAGCAGCCCAAAAACAGGCTACGAGCAGTACTTC. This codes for CASSPKTGYEQYF.

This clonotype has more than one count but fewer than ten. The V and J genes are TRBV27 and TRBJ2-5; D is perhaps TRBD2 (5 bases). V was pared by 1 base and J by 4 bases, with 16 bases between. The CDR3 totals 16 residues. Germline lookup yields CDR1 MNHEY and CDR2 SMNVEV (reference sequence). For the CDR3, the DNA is TGTGCCAGCAGTTTATTTTTCGGAGGTTGGACAGAGACCCAGTACTTC. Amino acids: CASSLFFGGWTETQYF.

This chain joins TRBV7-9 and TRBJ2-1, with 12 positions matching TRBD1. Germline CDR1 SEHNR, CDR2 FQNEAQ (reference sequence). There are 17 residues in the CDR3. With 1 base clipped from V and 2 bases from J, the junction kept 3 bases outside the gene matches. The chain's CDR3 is CASSLEGTGGAYNEQFF. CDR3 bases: TGTGCCAGCAGCTTAGAGGGGACAGGGGGCGCCTACAATGAGCAGTTCTTC.

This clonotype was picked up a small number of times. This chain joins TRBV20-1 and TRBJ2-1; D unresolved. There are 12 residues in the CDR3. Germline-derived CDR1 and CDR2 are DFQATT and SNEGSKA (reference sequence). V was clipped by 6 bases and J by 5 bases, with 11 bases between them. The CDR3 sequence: CSAIPSNNEQFF. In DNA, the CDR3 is TGCAGTGCCATCCCCAGTAACAATGAGCAGTTCTTC.

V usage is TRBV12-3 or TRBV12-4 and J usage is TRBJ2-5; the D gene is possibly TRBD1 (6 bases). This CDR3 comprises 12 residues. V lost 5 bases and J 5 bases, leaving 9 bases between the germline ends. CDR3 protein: CASSDRRETQYF. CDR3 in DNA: TGTGCCAGCAGTGACAGGAGGGAGACCCAGTACTTC.

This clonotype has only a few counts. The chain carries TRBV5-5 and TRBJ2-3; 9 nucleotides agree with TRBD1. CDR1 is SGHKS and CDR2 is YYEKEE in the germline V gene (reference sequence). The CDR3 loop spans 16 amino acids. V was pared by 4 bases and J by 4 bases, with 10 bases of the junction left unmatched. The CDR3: CASSHGQGIGSDTQYF. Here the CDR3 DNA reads TGTGCCAGCAGCCACGGACAGGGGATCGGGTCAGATACGCAGTATTTT.

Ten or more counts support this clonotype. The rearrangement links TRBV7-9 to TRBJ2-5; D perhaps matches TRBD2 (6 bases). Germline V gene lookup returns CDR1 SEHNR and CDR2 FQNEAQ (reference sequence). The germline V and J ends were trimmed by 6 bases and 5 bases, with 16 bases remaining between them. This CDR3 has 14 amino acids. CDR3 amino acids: CASRLQGGGETQYF. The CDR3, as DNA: TGTGCCAGCAGACTCCAGGGTGGGGGGGAGACCCAGTACTTC.